The text below deals with one TCR beta chain. Its antigen is not identified. The sample comes from a study of cytomegalovirus exposure and HLA in healthy donors. Overall study results and limits: Analysis was carried out at a later point, and it linked a missense DCLRE1C variant to TCR beta V- and J-gene trimming.

The CDR3 spans 13 residues. V was cut by 7 bases and J by 0 bases, with 12 bases left in between. The germline V gene encodes CDR1 SQVTM and CDR2 ANQGSEA. PCR primers comprised 60 Vbeta and 13 Jbeta primers. Sequenced by immunoSEQ multiplex PCR; TCRdb stores in-frame clones only, minus some. The sample has fewer than 150,000 clones, 65% to 85% seen once. The clonotype originates from a man aged 50 to 60 in good health and CMV-seronegative. The gene calls are TRBV29-1 and TRBJ1-1; D might be TRBD1 (6 bases). Sequences were obtained from PBMCs. The CDR3 region is CSAGGGMNTEAFF. CDR3 DNA sequence: TGCAGCGCTGGGGGGGGCATGAACACTGAAGCTTTCTTT. Full variable domain (missing parts from reference TRBV29-1 and TRBJ1-1): SAVISQKPSRDICQRGTSLTIQCQVDSQVTMMFWYRQQPGQSLTLIATANQGSEATYESGFVIDKFPISRPNLTFSTLTVSNMSPEDSSIYLCSAGGGMNTEAFFGQGTRLTVV.